The rows below give T cell receptor beta chains drawn from one sample of a study of human T cells and chemical hapten exposure. In TCRdb, the RACE reads were re-called with MiXCR into one record per CDR3 protein. The sample holds tens of thousands of distinct CDR3 sequences; about 10% are singletons and the top ten take around 2.2%. This specimen was whole blood, taken in connection with sensitization to the hapten diphenylcyclopropenone (DPC). The receptor set was obtained from a man aged 35 to 55 with alopecia areata. Some clones in this sample may be carry-over from other donors' samples. CDR3s include the opening cysteine and the closing phenylalanine or tryptophan. D genes are given only for firm matches. Size is omitted from some rows. Given values are once, few, many or a class for expanded clones.

J gene,V gene,clone size,D gene,CDR3 protein,CDR3 DNA
TRBJ2-6,TRBV6-1,few,.,CANEESGANVLTF,TGTGCCAACGAGGAGTCTGGGGCCAACGTCCTGACTTTC
TRBJ1-2,TRBV18,few,TRBD1,CASSPDRGGYGYTF,TGTGCCAGCTCACCGGACAGGGGAGGATATGGCTACACCTTC
TRBJ2-7,TRBV5-6,many,.,CASSLAADPGYEQYF,TGTGCCAGCAGCTTGGCCGCGGACCCTGGCTACGAGCAGTACTTC
TRBJ2-1,TRBV18,many,TRBD2,CASSSLAGDSYNEQFF,TGTGCCAGCTCATCCTTAGCGGGAGACTCCTACAATGAGCAGTTCTTC
TRBJ2-6,TRBV15,.,.,CATRGPWTESSGANVLTF,TGTGCCACCAGGGGGCCCTGGACAGAAAGCTCTGGGGCCAACGTCCTGACTTTC
TRBJ2-3,TRBV9,.,.,CASSVGPAGDTQYF,TGTGCCAGCAGCGTAGGGCCGGCTGGAGATACGCAGTATTTT
TRBJ2-3,TRBV20-1,.,TRBD2,CSASRELAGDVTDTQYF,TGCAGTGCTAGTCGCGAACTAGCGGGAGATGTAACAGATACGCAGTATTTT
TRBJ2-5,TRBV10-2,.,TRBD2,CASREKRGLAAKETQYF,TGCGCCAGCAGAGAGAAAAGGGGACTAGCGGCAAAAGAGACCCAGTACTTC
TRBJ2-5,TRBV6-5,many,.,CASKGGQSFQETQYF,TGTGCCAGCAAGGGGGGACAGAGCTTCCAAGAGACCCAGTACTTC
TRBJ2-6,TRBV28,many,.,CASSPLVGANVLTF,TGTGCCAGCAGTCCCTTGGTTGGGGCCAACGTCCTGACTTTC
TRBJ2-1,TRBV29-1,.,.,CSATVGAYEQFF,TGCAGCGCTACGGTGGGGGCATATGAGCAGTTCTTC
TRBJ2-1,TRBV29-1,few,.,CSVGKTDSYNEQFF,TGCAGCGTAGGAAAGACAGACTCCTACAATGAGCAGTTCTTC
TRBJ2-3,TRBV11-2,.,.,CASRSITQSTDTQYF,TGTGCCAGCAGGAGCATAACGCAGAGCACAGATACGCAGTATTTT
TRBJ1-1,TRBV29-1,few,.,CSAGRLTGTEAFF,TGCAGCGCCGGGAGGTTGACGGGCACTGAAGCTTTCTTT
TRBJ2-7,TRBV7-6,.,.,CASSEGTLQYF,TGTGCCAGCAGCGAGGGGACATTGCAGTACTTC
TRBJ1-3,TRBV29-1,many,.,CSVVLGGNTIYF,TGCAGCGTTGTTCTGGGGGGAAACACCATATATTTT
TRBJ2-1,TRBV5-1,few,TRBD2,CASSLFLGAGGAGEQFF,TGCGCCAGCAGCTTGTTCCTAGGGGCGGGAGGGGCCGGTGAGCAGTTCTTC
TRBJ1-1,TRBV14,many,.,CASSQDTGHAEAFF,TGTGCCAGCAGCCAAGACACGGGTCACGCTGAAGCTTTCTTT
TRBJ2-7,TRBV27,.,.,CASRDNSYEQYF,TGTGCCAGCCGGGACAACTCCTACGAGCAGTACTTC
TRBJ2-3,TRBV20-1,.,.,CSALYHTDTQYF,TGCAGTGCTCTTTATCACACAGATACGCAGTATTTT
TRBJ2-3,TRBV5-1,few,TRBD2,CASSLPLAQGTDTQYF,TGCGCCAGCAGCTTACCACTAGCGCAAGGCACAGATACGCAGTATTTT
TRBJ2-5,TRBV20-1,few,.,CSASGSETQYF,TGCAGTGCTAGCGGGAGTGAGACCCAGTACTTC
TRBJ2-1,TRBV29-1,few,.,CSSGGNEQFF,TGCAGCTCGGGCGGGAATGAGCAGTTCTTC
TRBJ2-5,TRBV14,few,TRBD1,CASSPYRGQGQETQYF,TGTGCCAGCAGCCCCTACCGCGGACAGGGCCAAGAGACCCAGTACTTC
TRBJ2-2,TRBV24-1,few,TRBD1,CATSDQAGTGSSGELFF,TGTGCCACCAGTGACCAAGCCGGGACAGGGTCCTCCGGGGAGCTGTTTTTT
TRBJ2-1,TRBV20-1,few,TRBD2,CSATLTSGSRNNEQFF,TGCAGTGCCACATTGACTAGCGGGAGTCGAAACAATGAGCAGTTCTTC
TRBJ1-5,TRBV24-1,many,.,CATSDGGSFKNQPQHF,TGTGCCACCAGTGATGGGGGCTCATTCAAAAATCAGCCCCAGCATTTT
TRBJ2-3,TRBV7-2,once,.,CASSAQEDSTDTQYF,TGTGCCAGCAGCGCCCAGGAGGATAGCACAGATACGCAGTATTTT
TRBJ2-3,TRBV7-2,many,TRBD2,CASSLALAGADTQYF,TGTGCCAGCAGCTTAGCACTAGCGGGGGCGGATACGCAGTATTTT
TRBJ1-4,TRBV5-1,many,TRBD1,CASSLAGQTLNEKLFF,TGCGCCAGCAGCTTGGCGGGACAGACGCTTAATGAAAAACTGTTTTTT
TRBJ2-4,TRBV2,many,TRBD2,CASSDHRLALAKNIQYF,TGTGCCAGCAGTGATCACCGACTAGCGCTAGCCAAAAACATTCAGTACTTC
TRBJ2-3,TRBV5-4,few,.,CASSLVGGKGDTQYF,TGTGCCAGCAGCTTGGTTGGGGGAAAAGGCGATACGCAGTATTTT
TRBJ2-2,TRBV2,.,.,CASSFRTANTGELFF,TGTGCCAGCAGCTTCAGGACAGCGAACACCGGGGAGCTGTTTTTT
TRBJ2-7,TRBV6-2/TRBV6-3,many,TRBD2,CASSFPTSGRLIEQYF,TGTGCCAGCAGTTTTCCCACTAGCGGGAGGCTCATCGAGCAGTACTTC
TRBJ1-2,TRBV6-5,few,.,CASRFEGGSNGYTF,TGTGCCAGCAGGTTCGAAGGGGGTTCGAATGGCTACACCTTC
TRBJ2-3,TRBV9,.,TRBD1,CASSVSLSGQGAVDTQYF,TGTGCCAGCAGCGTATCCCTCTCCGGACAGGGGGCGGTAGATACGCAGTATTTT
TRBJ1-2,TRBV4-3,.,.,CASSQDGRPDYGYTF,TGCGCCAGCAGCCAAGATGGAAGGCCTGACTATGGCTACACCTTC
TRBJ2-1,TRBV20-1,few,TRBD2,CSARDPRASGPLDEQFF,TGCAGTGCTAGAGATCCAAGAGCTAGCGGCCCCCTCGATGAGCAGTTCTTC
TRBJ1-5,TRBV24-1,.,TRBD1,CATSRTGDQPQHF,TGTGCCACCAGTCGGACAGGGGATCAGCCCCAGCATTTT
TRBJ2-7,TRBV4-3,many,.,CASSPGSSSYEQYF,TGCGCCAGCAGCCCCGGCTCGAGCTCCTACGAGCAGTACTTC
TRBJ1-1,TRBV28,.,.,CASRKRNEAFF,TGTGCCAGCAGAAAGCGGAACGAAGCTTTCTTT
TRBJ1-4,TRBV6-8,many,.,CAAIEQGSNEKLFF,TGTGCCGCGATCGAGCAGGGGAGTAATGAAAAACTGTTTTTT
TRBJ2-4,TRBV9,many,.,CASSAGTARDIQYF,TGTGCCAGCAGCGCGGGCACGGCCAGGGACATTCAGTACTTC
TRBJ2-1,TRBV4-3,.,.,CASSQEVSYNEQFF,TGCGCCAGCAGCCAGGAAGTAAGTTACAATGAGCAGTTCTTC
TRBJ1-1,TRBV2,many,.,CASQQAGIMAFF,TGTGCTTCACAACAGGCCGGGATCATGGCTTTCTTT
TRBJ1-2,TRBV9,few,.,CASTPGGVGYTF,TGTGCCAGTACCCCAGGAGGGGTTGGCTACACCTTC
TRBJ2-5,TRBV7-9,few,TRBD2,CASSLGLAIETQYF,TGTGCCAGCAGCTTAGGACTAGCGATAGAGACCCAGTACTTC
TRBJ1-5,TRBV6-6,few,.,CASSSAGPQHF,TGTGCCAGCAGTTCTGCCGGGCCCCAGCATTTT
TRBJ1-2,TRBV12-3/TRBV12-4,many,.,CASRMGRNYGYTF,TGTGCCAGCAGAATGGGACGGAACTATGGCTACACCTTC
TRBJ2-1,TRBV28,many,TRBD2,CASSSAGLADEQFF,TGTGCCAGCAGTTCCGCCGGACTAGCGGATGAGCAGTTCTTC
TRBJ1-4,TRBV18,.,TRBD1,CASSLNPGQGNEKLFF,TGTGCCAGCTCACTTAACCCGGGACAGGGGAATGAAAAACTGTTTTTT
TRBJ1-3,TRBV4-1,many,.,CASSHDPGPRDSGNTIYF,TGCGCCAGCAGCCATGACCCCGGCCCCAGGGACTCTGGAAACACCATATATTTT
TRBJ2-7,TRBV6-2/TRBV6-3,.,TRBD1,CASNTHGTGDYEQYF,TGTGCCAGCAATACTCACGGGACAGGGGACTACGAGCAGTACTTC
TRBJ1-1,TRBV18,few,.,CASSPPDRNTEAFF,TGTGCCAGCTCACCGCCGGACAGGAACACTGAAGCTTTCTTT
TRBJ2-7,TRBV29-1,.,TRBD2,CSVLFSGRAYEQYF,TGCAGCGTTCTTTTTAGCGGGAGAGCTTACGAGCAGTACTTC
TRBJ1-2,TRBV5-1,many,.,CASSLGDGPYGYTF,TGCGCCAGCAGCTTGGGGGACGGACCCTATGGCTACACCTTC
TRBJ1-5,TRBV11-2,many,.,CASSLGGGDQPQHF,TGTGCCAGCAGCCTGGGGGGGGGCGATCAGCCCCAGCATTTT